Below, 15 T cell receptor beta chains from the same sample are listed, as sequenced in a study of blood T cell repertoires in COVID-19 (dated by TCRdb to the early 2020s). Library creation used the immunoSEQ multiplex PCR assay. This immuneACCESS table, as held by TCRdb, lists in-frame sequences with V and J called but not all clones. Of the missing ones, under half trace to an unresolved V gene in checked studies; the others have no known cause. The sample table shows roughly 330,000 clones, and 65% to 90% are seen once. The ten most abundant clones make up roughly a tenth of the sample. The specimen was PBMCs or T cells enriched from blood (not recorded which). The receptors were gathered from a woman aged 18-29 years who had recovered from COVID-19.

The CDR3 DNA reads TGTGCCAGCAGATCTACTAGCGGGAGTCCGTATGAGCAGTTCTTC. Amino acids: CASRSTSGSPYEQFF. The chain recombines TRBV28 with TRBJ2-1, with 11 bases lining up with TRBD2. Per the germline V gene, CDR1 is MDHEN and CDR2 is SYDVKM. Trimming took 6 bases from V and 8 from J; bases not matched to a gene: 9. The CDR3 spans 15 residues.

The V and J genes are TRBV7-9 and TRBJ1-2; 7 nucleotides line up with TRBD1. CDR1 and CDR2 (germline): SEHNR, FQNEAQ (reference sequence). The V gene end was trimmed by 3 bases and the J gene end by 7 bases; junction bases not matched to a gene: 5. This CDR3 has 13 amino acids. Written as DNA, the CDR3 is TGTGCCAGCAGCTTTGACAGGGTCGGTGGCTACACCTTC. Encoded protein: CASSFDRVGGYTF.

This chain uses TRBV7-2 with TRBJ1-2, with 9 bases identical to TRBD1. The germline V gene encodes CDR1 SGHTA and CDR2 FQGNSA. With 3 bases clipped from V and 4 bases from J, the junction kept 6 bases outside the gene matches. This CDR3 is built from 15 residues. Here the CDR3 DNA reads TGTGCCAGCAGCTTGGACAGGGGCCCGATCTATGGCTACACCTTC. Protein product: CASSLDRGPIYGYTF.

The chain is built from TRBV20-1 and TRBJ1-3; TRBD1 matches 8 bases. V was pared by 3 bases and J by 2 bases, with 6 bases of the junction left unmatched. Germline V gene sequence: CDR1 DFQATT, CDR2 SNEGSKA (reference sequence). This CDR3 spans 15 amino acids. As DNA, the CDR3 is TGCAGTGCTAGTAGGACAGGGCAAACTGGAAACACCATATATTTT. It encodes CSASRTGQTGNTIYF.

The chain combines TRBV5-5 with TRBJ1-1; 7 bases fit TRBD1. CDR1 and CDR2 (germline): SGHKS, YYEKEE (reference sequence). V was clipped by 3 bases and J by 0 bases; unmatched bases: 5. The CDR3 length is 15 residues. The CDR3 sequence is CASSSKGQMNTEAFF. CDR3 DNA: TGTGCCAGCAGCTCCAAGGGACAGATGAACACTGAAGCTTTCTTT.

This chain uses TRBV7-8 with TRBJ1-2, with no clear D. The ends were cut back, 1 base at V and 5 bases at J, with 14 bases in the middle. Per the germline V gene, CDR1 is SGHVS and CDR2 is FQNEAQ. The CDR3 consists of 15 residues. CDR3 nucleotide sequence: TGTGCCAGCAGCTTAGAATACCGTGATCGGTATGGCTACACCTTC. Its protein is CASSLEYRDRYGYTF.

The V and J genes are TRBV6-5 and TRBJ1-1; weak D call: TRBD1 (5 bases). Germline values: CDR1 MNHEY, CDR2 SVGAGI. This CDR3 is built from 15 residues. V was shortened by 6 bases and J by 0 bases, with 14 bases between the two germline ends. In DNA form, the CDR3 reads TGTGCCAGCAGCAAACCGGGACTGCTGAACACTGAAGCTTTCTTT. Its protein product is CASSKPGLLNTEAFF.

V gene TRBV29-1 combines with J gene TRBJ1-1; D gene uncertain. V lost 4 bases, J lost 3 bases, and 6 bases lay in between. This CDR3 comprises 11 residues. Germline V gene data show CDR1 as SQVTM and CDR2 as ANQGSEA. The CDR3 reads CSVVRDTEAFF. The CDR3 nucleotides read TGCAGCGTTGTAAGAGACACTGAAGCTTTCTTT.

CDR3 bases: TGTGCCAGCAGCGAGGGATCTAGCAATCAGCCCCAGCATTTT. Its protein product is CASSEGSSNQPQHF. The chain links TRBV2 to TRBJ1-5; D not resolved. CDR3 length: 14 residues. V dropped 6 bases and J dropped 0 bases, with 9 bases sitting between them. CDR1 and CDR2 (germline): SNHLY, FYNNEI.

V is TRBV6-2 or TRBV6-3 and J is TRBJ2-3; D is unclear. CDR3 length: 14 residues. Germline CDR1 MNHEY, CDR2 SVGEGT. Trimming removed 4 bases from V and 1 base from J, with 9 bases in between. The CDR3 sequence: CASSSGSGTDTQYF. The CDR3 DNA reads TGTGCCAGCAGTTCAGGATCTGGCACAGATACGCAGTATTTT.

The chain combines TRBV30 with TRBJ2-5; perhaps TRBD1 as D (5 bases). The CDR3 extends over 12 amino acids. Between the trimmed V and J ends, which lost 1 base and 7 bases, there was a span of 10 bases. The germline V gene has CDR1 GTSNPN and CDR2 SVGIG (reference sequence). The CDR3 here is CAWSGTTGTQYF. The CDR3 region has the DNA TGTGCCTGGAGTGGGACCACAGGGACCCAGTACTTC.

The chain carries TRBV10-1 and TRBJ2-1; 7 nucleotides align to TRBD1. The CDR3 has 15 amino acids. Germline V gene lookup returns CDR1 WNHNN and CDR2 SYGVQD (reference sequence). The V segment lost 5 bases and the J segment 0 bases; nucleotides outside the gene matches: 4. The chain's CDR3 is CASSNPGGSYNEQFF. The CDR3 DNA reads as TGCGCCAGCAGTAATCCAGGGGGCTCCTACAATGAGCAGTTCTTC.

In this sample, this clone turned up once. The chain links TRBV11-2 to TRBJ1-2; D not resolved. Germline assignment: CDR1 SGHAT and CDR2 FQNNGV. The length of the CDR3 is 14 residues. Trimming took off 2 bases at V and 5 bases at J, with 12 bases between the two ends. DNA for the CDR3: TGTGCCAGCAGCTTAAATTTTGGGCAATATGGCTACACCTTC. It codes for CASSLNFGQYGYTF. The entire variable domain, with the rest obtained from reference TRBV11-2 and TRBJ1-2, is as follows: EAGVAQSPRYKIIEKRQSVAFWCNPISGHATLYWYQQILGQGPKLLIQFQNNGVVDDSQLPKDRFSAERLKGVDSTLKIQPAKLEDSAVYLCASSLNFGQYGYTFGSGTRLTVV.

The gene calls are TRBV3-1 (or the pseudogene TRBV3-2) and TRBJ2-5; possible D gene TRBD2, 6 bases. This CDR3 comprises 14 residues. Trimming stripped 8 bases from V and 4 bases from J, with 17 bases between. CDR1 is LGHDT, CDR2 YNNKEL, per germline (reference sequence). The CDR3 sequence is CASGRAGRGETQYF. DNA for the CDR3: TGTGCCAGCGGCCGGGCGGGGAGAGGAGAGACCCAGTACTTC.

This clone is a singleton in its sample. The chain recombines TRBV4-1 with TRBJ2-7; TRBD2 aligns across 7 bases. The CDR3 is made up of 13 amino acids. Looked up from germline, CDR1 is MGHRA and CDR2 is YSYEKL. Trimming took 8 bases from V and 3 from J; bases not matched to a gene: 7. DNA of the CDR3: TGCGCCAGCGGGGAGGGAGCTGGCTACGAGCAGTACTTC. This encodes CASGEGAGYEQYF.